This is a list of T cell receptor beta chains from one sample in a study of T-cell memory formation after mild COVID-19. TCRdb called the 5' RACE reads again in MiXCR, with one record for every CDR3 protein. The sample has hundreds of thousands of distinct CDR3 sequences, more than 15% seen once. The sample taken for sequencing was PBMCs or a T cell subset sorted from them (not recorded which). Receptors were obtained from an adult woman who had mild COVID-19 (a few samples of this study predate the infection). Cell type and time point are not known. Both conserved end residues are part of each CDR3. Fields, in order: D gene, J gene, clone size, V gene, CDR3 DNA, CDR3 protein. D genes are given only for firm matches. Size is omitted from some rows. Given values are once, few, many or a class for expanded clones.

TRBD1	TRBJ1-5	NA	TRBV12-3/TRBV12-4	TGTGCCAGCAGCCAGGACAGGTCGAGTCAGCCCCAGCATTTT	CASSQDRSSQPQHF
TRBD2	TRBJ2-1	NA	TRBV2	TGTGCCAGCAGTGAAGGGCGGGGGGTTCCCTACAATGAGCAGTTCTTC	CASSEGRGVPYNEQFF
NA	TRBJ2-3	NA	TRBV14	TGTGCCAGCAGCTCCAGTGCAGATACGCAGTATTTT	CASSSSADTQYF
TRBD1	TRBJ1-6	NA	TRBV4-1	TGCGCCAGCAGCCGGGGGCGGGCAGGGGGCAGTTCACCCCTCCACTTT	CASSRGRAGGSSPLHF
NA	TRBJ1-1	NA	TRBV11-2	TGTGCCAGCAGCTCGTCACATATTGAAGCTTTCTTT	CASSSSHIEAFF
NA	TRBJ1-1	few	TRBV5-1	TGCGCCAGCAGCTATACACCGGGACACTCGAACACTGAAGCTTTCTTT	CASSYTPGHSNTEAFF
TRBD2	TRBJ2-7	NA	TRBV4-3	TGCGCCAGCAGCCAAGGCACTAGCGACGCCTACGAGCAGTACTTC	CASSQGTSDAYEQYF
NA	TRBJ2-7	NA	TRBV20-1	TGCAGTGCCCAAAAGGATCGGGACTCCCACGGCGAGCAGTACTTC	CSAQKDRDSHGEQYF
NA	TRBJ2-2	few	TRBV7-2	TGTGCCAGCAGCCTCTCGGGGGCGGGAGTAACCGGGGAGCTGTTTTTT	CASSLSGAGVTGELFF
NA	TRBJ2-1	NA	TRBV29-1	TGCAGCGTTGTCGGAGGGGGGTTCAATGAGCAGTTCTTC	CSVVGGGFNEQFF
NA	TRBJ2-4	NA	TRBV7-9	TGTGCCAGCAGCTTAGGCGGGCGAGAGAAAAACATTCAGTACTTC	CASSLGGREKNIQYF
NA	TRBJ2-5	NA	TRBV27	TGTGCCAGCCGCACCGTGGGGGGGACCCAGTACTTC	CASRTVGGTQYF
NA	TRBJ2-1	NA	TRBV5-1	TGCGCCAGCAGCTTGGGACCCCCGGAGATCCCCTACTACAATGAGCAGTTCTTC	CASSLGPPEIPYYNEQFF
TRBD2	TRBJ2-3	NA	TRBV5-1	TGCGCCAGCAGCTTGCGGGCGGGGGTTCGGACAGATACGCAGTATTTT	CASSLRAGVRTDTQYF
TRBD2	TRBJ2-1	few	TRBV7-8	TGTGCCAGCAGCTTACCCTTAAGACTAGCGGGAGTGAGGAATGAGCAGTTCTTC	CASSLPLRLAGVRNEQFF
NA	TRBJ2-5	few	TRBV5-1	TGCGCCAGCAGCTTGGACGTGAGGACCCAGTACTTC	CASSLDVRTQYF
NA	TRBJ1-5	NA	TRBV7-7	TGTGCTAGCAGCTCCGGACAGCTGGAAGGGCCCAATCAGCCCCAGCATTTT	CASSSGQLEGPNQPQHF
TRBD1	TRBJ2-1	NA	TRBV6-5	TGTGCCAGCGGACAGGGGGCGTACAATGAGCAGTTCTTC	CASGQGAYNEQFF
TRBD2	TRBJ2-7	NA	TRBV3-1	TGTGCCCTCCCCCCGACTAGCGGGAGTAGCAACGAGCAGTACTTC	CALPPTSGSSNEQYF
TRBD2	TRBJ2-7	NA	TRBV11-2	TGTGCCAGCAGCTTAGAGGGACTAGCGGCTTCCTACGAGCAGTACTTC	CASSLEGLAASYEQYF
NA	TRBJ1-3	few	TRBV7-8	TGTGCTTCCGGCAGGGAGGCTGGAAACACCATATATTTT	CASGREAGNTIYF
TRBD2	TRBJ2-2	few	TRBV7-6	TGTGCCAGCAGAGGACTAGCGGGGGTTCCCGGGGAGCTGTTTTTT	CASRGLAGVPGELFF
NA	TRBJ2-3	NA	TRBV19	TGTGCCAGTAGGGTGGGGTCCACAGATACGCAGTATTTT	CASRVGSTDTQYF
NA	TRBJ2-7	few	TRBV21-1	TGTGCCAGCAGCTCCAGGACAGGGCAAGCATCCTACGAGCAGTACTTC	CASSSRTGQASYEQYF
TRBD1	TRBJ1-1	few	TRBV30	TGTGCCTGGAGTGGGACAGGGGTCACTGAAGCTTTCTTT	CAWSGTGVTEAFF
NA	TRBJ1-5	NA	TRBV6-4	TGTGCCAGCAGTGCAAAACAGGGACAGCCCCAGCATTTT	CASSAKQGQPQHF
TRBD2	TRBJ2-1	NA	TRBV9	TGTGCCAGCAGCGTAAATCTCGCCGGGGGGACCTCCTACAATGAGCAGTTCTTC	CASSVNLAGGTSYNEQFF
NA	TRBJ2-3	few	TRBV7-3	TGTGCCAGCAGCTTAACGGGGGAGGCTGATACGCAGTATTTT	CASSLTGEADTQYF
NA	TRBJ2-5	few	TRBV7-9	TGTGCCAGCAGCTTATTAGGGGTAGAGACCCAGTACTTC	CASSLLGVETQYF
NA	TRBJ2-2	NA	TRBV25-1	TGTGCCAGCAGTGGGGGGTACACCGGGGAGCTGTTTTTT	CASSGGYTGELFF
TRBD2	TRBJ2-1	few	TRBV12-3/TRBV12-4	TGTGCCAGCAGTTTGTTAGGGACTAATTTCTTC	CASSLLGTNFF
NA	TRBJ1-5	NA	TRBV7-9	TGTGCCAGCAGCCAGGCGGTGGGTCACCAGCCCCAGCATTTT	CASSQAVGHQPQHF
TRBD2	TRBJ2-3	few	TRBV18	TGTGCCAGCTCACCCCGGACTAGCGGGGGCTTCACAGATACGCAGTATTTT	CASSPRTSGGFTDTQYF
NA	TRBJ2-4	NA	TRBV23-1	TGCGCCAGCAGTCCGACCCCGAGTCGAAAGAGCCTAGCCAAAAACATTAAGTACTTC	CASSPTPSRKSLAKNIKYF
NA	TRBJ2-7	NA	TRBV21-1	TGTGCCAGCAGCAAAGCGGACAGGGAAGACGAGCAGTACTTC	CASSKADREDEQYF
NA	TRBJ2-2	NA	TRBV7-3	TGTGCCAGCAGCTTAATGCTTAGCGGGGAGCTGTTTTTT	CASSLMLSGELFF
TRBD2	TRBJ2-5	NA	TRBV24-1	TGTGCCACCAGTGACTACGGGACTAGCGGACAAGAGACCCAGTACTTC	CATSDYGTSGQETQYF
NA	TRBJ1-3	NA	TRBV4-3	TGCGCCAGCAGCCAAGAATGGCAGGGAGGAAACACCATATATTTT	CASSQEWQGGNTIYF
NA	TRBJ2-7	NA	TRBV5-4	TGTGCCAGCAGCTTGGCCCCCGGGACCTCCTACGAGCAGTACTTC	CASSLAPGTSYEQYF
NA	TRBJ2-7	NA	TRBV7-9	TGTGCCAGCTGCATTGTCAGCGGGACACCCTACGAGCAGTACTTC	CASCIVSGTPYEQYF
TRBD2	TRBJ2-7	few	TRBV24-1	TGTGCCACCATAGGCGTAGCGGGGACATCCTACGAGCAGTACTTC	CATIGVAGTSYEQYF
NA	TRBJ2-3	NA	TRBV7-9	TGTGCCAGCAGCTTAGCGGGACCGATCACAGATACGCAGTATTTT	CASSLAGPITDTQYF
NA	TRBJ2-1	NA	TRBV2	TGTGCCAGCAGTGGCGGCAACTCCTACAATGAGCAGTTCTTC	CASSGGNSYNEQFF
TRBD1	TRBJ1-6	NA	TRBV20-1	TGCAGTGCTAGAGATCTCGGACAGGGAGATTCGGGGTCACCCCTCCACTTT	CSARDLGQGDSGSPLHF
TRBD1	TRBJ2-5	few	TRBV24-1	TGTGCCACCAGTGATCCGGGACAGGGGGCGGAAGAGACCCAGTACTTC	CATSDPGQGAEETQYF
NA	TRBJ2-3	once	TRBV5-1	TGCGCCAGCAGGGGTTCCAGCGATACGCAGTATTTT	CASRGSSDTQYF
NA	TRBJ2-1	few	TRBV29-1	TGCAGCGTTGGAGGTTGGGGGAAAGACTCCTACAATGAGCAGTTCTTC	CSVGGWGKDSYNEQFF
TRBD1	TRBJ1-1	few	TRBV7-2	TGTGCCAGCAGCTTAGGACAGGGGGGGTACACTGAAGCTTTCTTT	CASSLGQGGYTEAFF
TRBD1	TRBJ2-7	few	TRBV27	TGTGCCAGCAGTTGGGACAGGGGGGTCGAGCAGTACTTC	CASSWDRGVEQYF
NA	TRBJ2-1	few	TRBV5-1	TGCGCCAGCAGCGGCCGGGACGGATCCTACAATGAGCAGTTCTTC	CASSGRDGSYNEQFF
NA	TRBJ1-1	NA	TRBV29-1	TGCAGCGTTGATAGTGGCGCTGTAGGGGCTGAAGCTTTCTTT	CSVDSGAVGAEAFF
TRBD1	TRBJ2-2	NA	TRBV5-1	TGCGCCAGCAGCTGGACAGGGTCGGGGACCGGGGAGCTGTTTTTT	CASSWTGSGTGELFF
NA	TRBJ2-7	NA	TRBV11-2	TGTGCCAGCAGCGAGATGGGCGGAAGAGCTTACGAGCAGTACTTC	CASSEMGGRAYEQYF
TRBD2	TRBJ2-2	NA	TRBV3-1	TGTGCCAGCAGCAACCTCGGACTAGCGGGCACCGGGGAGCTGTTTTTT	CASSNLGLAGTGELFF